This TCR beta chain came from a study of blood T cells in healthy people across ages (dated by TCRdb to about 2015). For the wider study: In model experiments, roughly one uniquely barcoded TCR beta cDNA molecule per two T cells was captured by template switching. Four age groups were formed from the donors: young (average 16 years), middle-aged (around 37), aged (under 70) and long-lived (approximately 78). The study measured age-related changes in TCR beta repertoire diversity using deep sequencing normalized with unique cDNA molecular identifiers. To avoid experimental bias, donors of different ages were spread randomly across the sequencing lanes. The study analyzed two additional independent replicas of 1 million unique cDNA reads from the same blood draw for two donors, one aged 18 to 30 and one aged 80 or older. What the research found in general, with its limitations: Estimates of total diversity based on one million sequenced T cells were considered lower bounds and underestimates. Observed TCR beta diversity per million T cells fell roughly linearly with age, and a significant reduction was already apparent by age roughly 40. Compared with the aged group, the long-lived group had more naive CD4+ T cells, fewer expanded clones and increased TCR diversity, suggesting age selection. The percentage of naive T cells measured by flow cytometry correlated strongly with observed TCR beta diversity. The CMV infection status of donors was not known, potentially confounding age-related changes in expanded clonotypes. Bulk unsorted PBMC profiling prevented conclusive comparison of naive and antigen-experienced compartments.

The library came from 5' RACE. Sequenced on an Illumina HiSeq 2500. The second PCR ran for roughly 7 to 11 cycles and used a J-beta primer mix along with a sample-barcoded 5' primer. Each TCR beta cDNA molecule received a unique molecular identifier from a template-switch 5' adaptor carrying 12 random nucleotides. At least 3 million CDR3-containing paired-end reads were obtained from each sample. First-strand cDNA was synthesized from all RNA with the Mint cDNA synthesis kit, primed by a TRBC-specific oligonucleotide. All cDNA was treated with uracil-DNA glycosylase and then went through a first 18-cycle PCR with the universal primers M1SS and BC2_uni_R. In the source study's methods: For normalization, 1 million high-quality reads, each with a distinct molecular identifier, were randomly selected from each sample. Reads sharing molecular identifiers were discarded rather than binned into consensus sequences. MiTCR, set to a Q25 quality threshold and the strictest error-elimination algorithm, was used for CDR3 identification, clonotype clustering and error correction. Lower-bound total TCR beta diversity was estimated with a nonparametric unseen species model using Euler transformation. TCRdb handled the public reads itself, with Q25 trimming in fastp and clone calling in MiXCR, and kept productive beta chains. Each CDR3 protein appears once, grouped with its most common genes and DNA. The V and J calls, along with clone size, are taken from TCRdb and not from the paper's own processing. This sample holds 1.5 million to 2 million distinct CDR3 sequences; about 50% were observed only once. Of the sample, roughly 2% is held by the ten largest clones.

The roughly 39 donors, aged about 6 to 95 years, were systemically healthy Caucasian individuals from Russia. Each donor gave around 9 milliliters of peripheral blood, collected into EDTA-treated Vacutainer tubes. Ficoll-Paque density-gradient centrifugation was used to isolate PBMCs, with at least 7 million per sample. Trizol reagent was used to extract total RNA from PBMCs, with at least 6 micrograms per sample. For every donor, an aliquot of PBMCs went through flow cytometry to measure the percentages of naive CD45RAhigh/CD27high T cells. Turning to this clonotype: This clone's antigen is unknown. No base quality information exists; no much larger clone differs at one position.

A distance of 24 bases separates the germline ends of V and J, which lose 5 bases and 13 bases respectively. The CDR3 numbers 15 residues from cysteine through phenylalanine. Solely the CDR3 DNA is kept, with 45 bases framed from the first base. The germline V gene encodes CDR1 MNHEY and CDR2 SVGAGI. Input material: blood. The sequence is built from TRBV6-5 and TRBJ2-4; the D segment could be TRBD1, given 6 matching bases. This receptor was obtained from a middle-aged woman in good health. CDR3 protein: CASSESGTKSYKQYF. The nucleotide sequence reads TGTGCCAGCAGTGAATCCGGGACAAAGAGCTACAAGCAGTACTTC.